This is a list of T cell receptor beta chains from one sample in a study of T cell changes during pregnancy in multiple sclerosis. Using immunoSEQ multiplex PCR, the repertoire was profiled, and TCRdb retains in-frame clones only, with some absent. The sample has tens of thousands of clones, around 92% seen once. Sequencing used peripheral blood, obtained in the third trimester of pregnancy. Every receptor here comes from a female donor in good health, enrolled as a control in a pregnancy study. Each CDR3 is given with its conserved first and last residue. D genes are given only for firm matches. Rows give clone size only sometimes, using once, few, many, or a class for an expanded clone.

j_call d_call v_call clone_size cdr3_nt cdr3_aa
TRBJ2-5 TRBD2 TRBV28 - TGTGCCAGCAAGGCGGGGGGGCCAGAGACCCAGTACTTC CASKAGGPETQYF
TRBJ1-2 - TRBV9 once TGTGCCAGCAGCACAGAGGGCGCGGAAGGCTACACCTTC CASSTEGAEGYTF
TRBJ2-1 - TRBV6-1 - TGTGCCAGCAGTGACCTCTTTCTGGACTGGAGCTCCTACAATGAGCAGTTCTTC CASSDLFLDWSSYNEQFF
TRBJ2-7 TRBD1 TRBV15 - TGTGCCACCACTGTGACAGGGGGAGAAGCGAGCGAGCAGTACTTC CATTVTGGEASEQYF
TRBJ2-2 TRBD1 TRBV4-3 - TGCGCCAGCAGCCAATCGACAGGGCGGCGATCCGGGGAGCTGTTTTTT CASSQSTGRRSGELFF
TRBJ2-1 TRBD1 TRBV7-2 - TGTGCCAGCAGCCCTAGCAGGGGGCCGAATGAGCAGTTCTTC CASSPSRGPNEQFF
TRBJ1-1 - TRBV27 once TGTGCCAGCAGTTTAGCCAGGGTGGACACTGAAGCTTTCTTT CASSLARVDTEAFF
TRBJ2-5 - TRBV29-1 - TGCAGCGTGAACAGGGCCCCCAGGGAGACCCAGTACTTC CSVNRAPRETQYF
TRBJ2-1 TRBD2 TRBV9 - TGTGCCAGCAGCCCTAGCGGACTGACCTACAATGAGCAGTTCTTC CASSPSGLTYNEQFF
TRBJ1-5 TRBD1 TRBV19 - TGTGCCAGTTTGGGACAGAATCAGCCCCAGCATTTT CASLGQNQPQHF
TRBJ2-7 - TRBV2 - TGTGCCATTCAAAAGACAGTTACCTACGAGCAGTACTTC CAIQKTVTYEQYF
TRBJ2-1 TRBD1 TRBV6-5 - TGTGCCAGCAGTTTTAGATCGGGACAGGGTGTTAATGAGCAGTTCTTC CASSFRSGQGVNEQFF
TRBJ2-1 TRBD2 TRBV7-2 - TGTGCCAGCAGCTGGGGACTAGCGGGAGGGAGATACAATGAGCAGTTCTTC CASSWGLAGGRYNEQFF
TRBJ2-7 TRBD1 TRBV5-4 once TGTGCCAGCAGCCTAGGACAGGGTAGCTCCTACGAGCAGTACTTC CASSLGQGSSYEQYF
TRBJ2-7 - TRBV11-2 - TGTGCCAGCAGCCCCTCGGCCCCCCGGGGTGTATCCTACGAGCAGTACTTC CASSPSAPRGVSYEQYF
TRBJ2-7 - TRBV28 - TGTGCCAGCAGTTTTAGGCCTTCGGGGAACGAGCAGTACTTC CASSFRPSGNEQYF
TRBJ1-2 - TRBV29-1 - TGCAGCGGTGGGACACTCCAAAGCTACACCTTC CSGGTLQSYTF
TRBJ1-5 TRBD1 TRBV10-3 - TGTGCCACCGAAGACAGGGCCCTTCCATATAGCAATCAGCCCCAGCATTTT CATEDRALPYSNQPQHF
TRBJ2-1 TRBD1 TRBV2 - TGTGCCAGCAGTGAGCAGGCAGGGGGCTTTGATGAGCAGTTCTTC CASSEQAGGFDEQFF
TRBJ2-5 TRBD2 TRBV7-2 once TGTGCCAGCAGCGGGGGGACTAGTTGGAAGACCCAGTACTTC CASSGGTSWKTQYF
TRBJ1-6 - TRBV28 - TGTGCCAGCACCCTAACAGGCTATAATTCACCCCTCCACTTT CASTLTGYNSPLHF
TRBJ2-7 TRBD2 TRBV6-1 - TGTGCCAGCAGTGAAGGTAGCGGGGGTAGCTCCTACGAGCAGTACTTC CASSEGSGGSSYEQYF
TRBJ2-5 TRBD1 TRBV7-6 few TGTGCCAGCAGCTTACCCAGGGGGCTCCAAGAGACCCAGTACTTC CASSLPRGLQETQYF
TRBJ1-1 - TRBV7-6 - TGTGCCAGCAGCTTAGCGTATAGGGGATCGAACACTGAAGCTTTCTTT CASSLAYRGSNTEAFF
TRBJ1-2 TRBD1 TRBV5-8 once TGTGCCAGCAGCTTGGACAGGGGTGCAAGCTACACCTTC CASSLDRGASYTF
TRBJ1-2 TRBD1 TRBV5-1 once TGCGCCAGCAGCGTCGGACAGGGGAGGTTCTCTGGCTACACCTTC CASSVGQGRFSGYTF
TRBJ1-6 - TRBV7-2 - TGTGCCAGCAGCTTAGTGGTGTCGGGGAATTCACCCCTCCACTTT CASSLVVSGNSPLHF
TRBJ1-1 TRBD1 TRBV19 - TGTGCCAGTAGTGACAGGGGGCGTGAAACTGAAGCTTTCTTT CASSDRGRETEAFF
TRBJ2-7 TRBD1 TRBV10-2 - TGCGCCAGCAGGGACAGGGGGCTATACGAGCAGTACTTC CASRDRGLYEQYF
TRBJ2-3 - TRBV28 once TGTGCCTCCAAAGGGGTCACAGATACGCAGTATTTT CASKGVTDTQYF
TRBJ1-5 - TRBV28 few TGTGCCAGCAGTCGGACAGTTGATCAGCCCCAGCATTTT CASSRTVDQPQHF
TRBJ2-7 - TRBV6-6 - TGTGCCAGCAGTTACTCGGGGGGATTATCCTACGAGCAGTACTTC CASSYSGGLSYEQYF
TRBJ2-7 - TRBV11-2 - TGTGCCAGCAGCTCGTCTGTGGGGAGACCGGAAGAGCAGTACTTC CASSSSVGRPEEQYF
TRBJ1-4 - TRBV27 - TGTGCCAGCAGAGGCCCCCGCGGGAAAGTGTTTTTT CASRGPRGKVFF
TRBJ2-3 TRBD2 TRBV29-1 - TGCAGCGTTGAAGATCCCCGGACTAGCGGGAGCACAGATACGCAGTATTTT CSVEDPRTSGSTDTQYF
TRBJ2-3 TRBD1 TRBV10-3 - TGTGCCATCAGTGAGTTTGGCAGGGGGCCCCTCACAGATACGCAGTATTTT CAISEFGRGPLTDTQYF
TRBJ2-1 - TRBV9 - TGTGCCAGCAGCGCGGGACTGCTCGACAATGAGCAGTTCTTC CASSAGLLDNEQFF
TRBJ2-2 TRBD2 TRBV29-1 - TGCAGCGGCGGACTAGCTACGAACACCGGGGAGCTGTTTTTT CSGGLATNTGELFF
TRBJ2-2 TRBD1 TRBV28 - TGTGCCAGCACCCCAGGGGGCGCCGCCGGGGAGCTGTTTTTT CASTPGGAAGELFF
TRBJ2-5 TRBD2 TRBV9 - TGTGCCAGCAGCGTAGCCGCGGGAGGGACGGAGACCCAGTACTTC CASSVAAGGTETQYF
TRBJ1-5 - TRBV19 - TGTGCCAGTAGTATAACCCGGTATAGCAATCAGCCCCAGCATTTT CASSITRYSNQPQHF
TRBJ1-6 - TRBV18 - TGTGCCAGCTCAAAAAGGGGGAGATCACCCCTCCACTTT CASSKRGRSPLHF
TRBJ2-3 TRBD1 TRBV19 - TGTGCCAGTAGTGTGACAGGGGATCTCACAGATACGCAGTATTTT CASSVTGDLTDTQYF
TRBJ2-2 TRBD2 TRBV18 - TGTGCCAGCTCACCACAAGGACTAGCGGGGGGCAACACCGGGGAGCTGTTTTTT CASSPQGLAGGNTGELFF